This passage covers 15 T cell receptor beta chains from one sample sequenced in a study of graft-versus-host responses after intestinal transplantation. Sequenced by immunoSEQ multiplex PCR; TCRdb stores in-frame clones only, minus some. This sample has tens of thousands of clones, with around 91% found just once. Antigens of these TCRs are unknown. Sequenced material: unstimulated CD4+ T cells sorted from spleen or lymph node cells, taken before intestinal transplant. These receptors came from a human donor who received an intestinal transplant.

The rearrangement uses TRBV30 and TRBJ1-1, with TRBD1 matching 7 bases. The V gene's germline CDR1 is GTSNPN and CDR2 SVGIG (reference sequence). The CDR3 extends over 16 amino acids. The V gene end was trimmed by 0 bases and the J gene end by 3 bases; junction bases not matched to a gene: 10. Here the CDR3 DNA reads TGTGCCTGGAGTGTACCTCTGACAGGGCCATACACTGAAGCTTTCTTT. Translated, it gives CAWSVPLTGPYTEAFF.

This clone appeared a single time. The chain links TRBV6-5 to TRBJ2-5; TRBD1 aligns across 9 bases. Per germline, CDR1 MNHEY and CDR2 SVGAGI. The length of the CDR3 is 13 residues. After removal of 11 bases from V and 5 bases from J, the junction contained 9 bases not matched to a gene. Here the CDR3 reads CASRTGAVETQYF. CDR3 in DNA: TGTGCCTCCCGGACAGGGGCGGTGGAGACCCAGTACTTC.

CDR3 sequence reads: CASSLGTGQNTEAFF. The CDR3 DNA follows: TGTGCCAGCTCACTCGGGACAGGGCAGAACACTGAAGCTTTCTTT. The gene calls are TRBV18 and TRBJ1-1, with TRBD1 identical over 9 bases. This CDR3 spans 15 amino acids. Unmatched junction bases numbered 4, after V lost 4 bases and J lost 1 base. The germline CDR1 and CDR2 sequences are KGHSH and LQKENI.

V is TRBV5-6 and J is TRBJ1-3; the D gene is possibly TRBD1 (6 bases). The V gene lost 2 bases and the J gene lost 4 bases, with 13 bases spanning the gap. CDR3 length equals 15 residues. Germline lookup yields CDR1 SGHDT and CDR2 YYEEEE. The CDR3 protein is CASSFDWTAGNTIYF. In DNA form, the CDR3 reads TGTGCCAGCAGCTTTGACTGGACAGCCGGAAACACCATATATTTT.

The chain is built from TRBV15 and TRBJ1-2, with a weak D call TRBD1 (5 bases). CDR3 length: 16 amino acids. Germline V gene lookup returns CDR1 LNHNV and CDR2 YYDKDF (reference sequence). V was shortened by 0 bases and J by 2 bases, with 13 bases between the two germline ends. In DNA form, the CDR3 reads TGTGCCACCAGCAGAGATAGGGTGGCAGGGAACTATGGCTACACCTTC. Its translation is CATSRDRVAGNYGYTF. Full variable domain (missing parts from reference TRBV15 and TRBJ1-2): DAMVIQNPRYQVTQFGKPVTLSCSQTLNHNVMYWYQQKSSQAPKLLFHYYDKDFNNEADTPDNFQSRRPNTSFCFLDIRSPGLGDTAMYLCATSRDRVAGNYGYTFGSGTRLTVV.

CDR3 DNA: TGCGCCAGCAGCTTTCGCCTAGCGGGGAACACCGGGGAGCTGTTTTTT. Protein: CASSFRLAGNTGELFF. This chain links TRBV5-1 with TRBJ2-2, with 8 bases fitting TRBD2. V shed 2 bases, J shed 1 base, and the junction held 4 bases outside the gene matches. The CDR3 covers 16 residues. Germline V gene sequence: CDR1 SGHRS, CDR2 YFSETQ.

This rearrangement joins TRBV7-9 to TRBJ1-2; D unresolved. CDR3 length equals 12 residues. CDR1 SEHNR and CDR2 FQNEAQ come from the germline V gene (reference sequence). Trimming shortened V by 10 bases and J by 3 bases, and 12 bases separated the two germline ends. CDR3 sequence: CATWEAYYGYTF. In nucleotides, the CDR3 is TGTGCCACCTGGGAGGCTTACTATGGCTACACCTTC.

The V and J genes are TRBV11-2 and TRBJ1-3; no firm D call. The CDR3 spans 15 residues. The V gene's germline CDR1 is SGHAT and CDR2 FQNNGV. Trimming stripped 2 bases from V and 9 bases from J, with 17 bases between. The CDR3: CASSLKWQNEGTIYF. As DNA, the CDR3 is TGTGCCAGCAGCTTAAAATGGCAGAATGAGGGCACCATATATTTT.

The rearrangement joins TRBV9 to TRBJ2-1, with 7 bases that match TRBD2. The CDR3 is 15 amino acids. The germline V gene encodes CDR1 SGDLS and CDR2 YYNGEE. The ends lost 3 bases at V and 5 bases at J; junction bases unmatched: 8. CDR3 in DNA: TGTGCCAGCAGCGCCACCGGGACTACCCACAATGAGCAGTTCTTC. Protein sequence: CASSATGTTHNEQFF.

The V call is TRBV6-5, the J call TRBJ1-2; D is perhaps TRBD1 (6 bases). Germline V lookup: CDR1 MNHEY, CDR2 SVGAGI. The CDR3 covers 14 residues. The germline V and J ends were trimmed by 10 bases and 4 bases, with 19 bases remaining between them. This CDR3 is CATGWGTSLYGYTF. CDR3 DNA sequence: TGTGCCACCGGGTGGGGGACATCCCTCTATGGCTACACCTTC.

The chain couples TRBV5-6 to TRBJ1-1; 7 bases match TRBD1. With V trimmed by 4 bases and J by 4 bases, 13 bases remained unmatched. Per the germline V gene, CDR1 is SGHDT and CDR2 is YYEEEE. This CDR3 is built from 16 residues. CDR3 loop: CASSVFSGQRATEAFF. The CDR3 region has the DNA TGTGCCAGCAGCGTCTTCTCGGGACAGAGGGCCACTGAAGCTTTCTTT.

For the CDR3, the DNA is TGTGCCAGCAGCTTACAGGGAGCTGGAAACACCATATATTTT. It is translated as CASSLQGAGNTIYF. The V and J genes are TRBV5-4 and TRBJ1-3, with D possibly TRBD1 on 6 matching bases. The germline CDR1 and CDR2 sequences are SGHNT and YYREEE (reference sequence). The CDR3 is 14 residues long. Trimming removed 2 bases from V and 2 bases from J, with 8 bases in between.

This chain links TRBV2 with TRBJ1-5, with 10 bases aligning to TRBD1. The CDR3 consists of 14 residues. Germline V gene data show CDR1 as SNHLY and CDR2 as FYNNEI. V dropped 6 bases and J dropped 7; count of bases not matched to a gene: 6. The CDR3 reads CASSLDRGVQPQHF. In nucleotides, the CDR3 is TGTGCCAGCAGCCTGGACAGGGGGGTGCAGCCCCAGCATTTT. The full variable domain, its missing parts supplied by reference TRBV2 and TRBJ1-5, is EPEVTQTPSHQVTQMGQEVILRCVPISNHLYFYWYRQILGQKVEFLVSFYNNEISEKSEIFDDQFSVERPDGSNFTLKIRSTKLEDSAMYFCASSLDRGVQPQHFGDGTRLSIL.

The chain links TRBV4-1 to TRBJ2-3; 9 bases line up with TRBD2. Looked up from germline, CDR1 is MGHRA and CDR2 is YSYEKL. The CDR3 totals 20 residues. Trimming took 0 bases from V and 5 from J; bases not matched to a gene: 18. The CDR3 is CASSQERASGVTKGGDTQYF. The CDR3, as DNA: TGCGCCAGCAGCCAAGAAAGGGCTAGCGGGGTCACGAAAGGGGGAGATACGCAGTATTTT.

The chain has TRBV5-4 and TRBJ2-5, with TRBD1 matching 8 bases. Per the germline V gene, CDR1 is SGHNT and CDR2 is YYREEE (reference sequence). This CDR3 has 14 amino acids. J gave up 1 base and V 6 bases, and 5 bases lay outside the gene matches. The CDR3 coding sequence is TGTGCCAGCACCCCAGGACAGGGCCAAGAGACCCAGTACTTC. Its translation is CASTPGQGQETQYF.